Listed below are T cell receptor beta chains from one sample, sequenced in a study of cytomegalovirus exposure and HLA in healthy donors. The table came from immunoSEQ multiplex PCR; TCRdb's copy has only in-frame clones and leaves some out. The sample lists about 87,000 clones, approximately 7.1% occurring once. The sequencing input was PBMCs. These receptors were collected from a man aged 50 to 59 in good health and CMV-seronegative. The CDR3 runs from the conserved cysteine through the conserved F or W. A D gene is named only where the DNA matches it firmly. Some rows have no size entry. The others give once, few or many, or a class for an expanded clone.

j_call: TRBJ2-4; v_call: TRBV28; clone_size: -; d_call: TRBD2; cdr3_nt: TGTGCCAGCAGTTCCCACCGTAGACTAGCGGGAGGGAAGGACAAAAACATTCAGTACTTC; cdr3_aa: CASSSHRRLAGGKDKNIQYF
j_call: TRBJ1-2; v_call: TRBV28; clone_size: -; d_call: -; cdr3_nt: TGTGCCAGCGCTATGGGGCCCCAACTTAACTATGGCTACACCTTC; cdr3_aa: CASAMGPQLNYGYTF
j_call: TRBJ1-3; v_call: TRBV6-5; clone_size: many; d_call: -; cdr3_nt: TGTGCCGCTGCCCGGGGATCTGGAAACACCATATATTTT; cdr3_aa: CAAARGSGNTIYF
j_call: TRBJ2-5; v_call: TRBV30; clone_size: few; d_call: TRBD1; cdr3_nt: TGTGCCTGGAGACTTTCCGGGACAGCCGGGGAGACCCAGTACTTC; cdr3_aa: CAWRLSGTAGETQYF
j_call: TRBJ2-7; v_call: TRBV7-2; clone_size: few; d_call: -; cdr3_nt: TGTGCCAGCAGCTCCCTCGGGATTTTGGGCGAGCAGTACTTC; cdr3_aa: CASSSLGILGEQYF
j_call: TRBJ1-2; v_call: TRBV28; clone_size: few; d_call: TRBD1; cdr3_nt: TGTGCCAGCCGCCTTCTGGGAGACAGGGCCGCCCTAGGCTATGGCTACACCTTC; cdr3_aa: CASRLLGDRAALGYGYTF
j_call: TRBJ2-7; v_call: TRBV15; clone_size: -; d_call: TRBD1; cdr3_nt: TGTGCCACCAGCAGAGAAACAACAGGGGGTTCCTACGAGCAGTACTTC; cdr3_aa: CATSRETTGGSYEQYF
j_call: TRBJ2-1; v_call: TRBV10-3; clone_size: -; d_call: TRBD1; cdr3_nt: TGTGCCATCAGTGGGGACAGGGAGAATGAGCAGTTCTTC; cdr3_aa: CAISGDRENEQFF
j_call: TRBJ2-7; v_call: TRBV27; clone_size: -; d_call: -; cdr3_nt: TGTGCCAGCAGTCCCCCCCCCGGGACAAGCTCCTACGAGCAGTACTTC; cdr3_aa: CASSPPPGTSSYEQYF
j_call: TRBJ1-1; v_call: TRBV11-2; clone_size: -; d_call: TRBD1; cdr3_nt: TGTGCCAGCACCAAACAGGGGGCGTTCGGAACTGAAGCTTTCTTT; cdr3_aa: CASTKQGAFGTEAFF
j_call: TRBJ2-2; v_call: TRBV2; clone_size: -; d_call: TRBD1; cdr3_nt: TGTGCCAGCAGTGGACAGGGAACGGGGGAGCTGTTTTTT; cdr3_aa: CASSGQGTGELFF
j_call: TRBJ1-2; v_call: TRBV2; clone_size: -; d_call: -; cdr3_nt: TGTGCCAGGATAGGTGGGGCAGGCTATGGCTACACCTTC; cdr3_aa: CARIGGAGYGYTF
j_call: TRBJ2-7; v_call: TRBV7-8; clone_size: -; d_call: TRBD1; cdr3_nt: TGTGCCAGCAGCCCACGGGACAGCTCCTACGAGCAGTACTTC; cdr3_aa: CASSPRDSSYEQYF
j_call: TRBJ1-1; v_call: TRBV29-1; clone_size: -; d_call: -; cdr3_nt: TGCAGCGTTGTCTCGGGATCTGTTACTGAAGCTTTCTTT; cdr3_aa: CSVVSGSVTEAFF
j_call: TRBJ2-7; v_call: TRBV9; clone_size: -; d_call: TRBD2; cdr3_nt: TGTGCCAGCAGCCCTCTAAGGACTAGCGGTTACTACGAGCAGTACTTC; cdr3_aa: CASSPLRTSGYYEQYF
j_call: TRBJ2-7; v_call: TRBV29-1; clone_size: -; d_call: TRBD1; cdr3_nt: TGCAGCGTGGGGGACAGGGACGAGCAGTACTTC; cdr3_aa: CSVGDRDEQYF
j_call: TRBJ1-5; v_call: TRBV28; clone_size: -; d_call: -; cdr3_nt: TGTGCCAGCAGCCTAACGGGTCAGCCCCAGCATTTT; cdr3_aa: CASSLTGQPQHF
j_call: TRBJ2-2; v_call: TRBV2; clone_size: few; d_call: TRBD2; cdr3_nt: TGTGCCAGCAGTGAGGGGGGGGTCGGGGAGCTGTTTTTT; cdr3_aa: CASSEGGVGELFF
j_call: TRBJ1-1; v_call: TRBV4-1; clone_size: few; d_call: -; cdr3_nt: TGCGCCAGCAGCCAAGTCATTCGGGTGGACACTGAAGCTTTCTTT; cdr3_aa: CASSQVIRVDTEAFF
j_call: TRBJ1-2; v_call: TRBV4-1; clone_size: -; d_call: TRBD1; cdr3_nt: TGCGCCAGCAGCCGCCAACAGGGGGAAGTTAACTATGGCTACACCTTC; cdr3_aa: CASSRQQGEVNYGYTF
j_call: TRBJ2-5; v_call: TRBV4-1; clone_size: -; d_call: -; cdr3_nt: TGCGCCAGCAGCCAGGTCGCAGGGCGGGAGACCCAGTACTTC; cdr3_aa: CASSQVAGRETQYF
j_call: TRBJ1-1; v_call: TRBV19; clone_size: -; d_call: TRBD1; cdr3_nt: TGTGCCAGTAGTCACAGGGGCGGTGAAGCTTTCTTT; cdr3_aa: CASSHRGGEAFF
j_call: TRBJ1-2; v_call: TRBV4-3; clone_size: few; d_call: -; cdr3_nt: TGCGCCAGCAGCCCTTCCGAGAGCGATAACTATGGCTACACCTTC; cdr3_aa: CASSPSESDNYGYTF
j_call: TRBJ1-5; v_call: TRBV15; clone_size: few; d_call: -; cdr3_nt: TGTGCCACCAGCAGGGAAAACTATAGCAATCAGCCCCAGCATTTT; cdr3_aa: CATSRENYSNQPQHF
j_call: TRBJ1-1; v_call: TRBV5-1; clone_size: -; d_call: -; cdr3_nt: TGCGCCAGCAGCGGCCCAGGGGTGAACACTGAAGCTTTCTTT; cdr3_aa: CASSGPGVNTEAFF
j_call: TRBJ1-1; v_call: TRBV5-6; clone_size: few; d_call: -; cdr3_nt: TGTGCCAGCACCTCACAGGGACAAAAAAACACTGAAGCTTTCTTT; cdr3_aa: CASTSQGQKNTEAFF